This TCR beta chain was captured in a study of T cells in Graves' hyperthyroidism and ophthalmopathy. Study-level points and caveats: Onset of ophthalmopathy came a median approximately 6 months after the model predicted it.

Researchers amplified the TCR beta CDR3 regions from RNA transcripts. A set of HTBI primers served as the primers for a first-round RT-PCR of the TCR CDR3. TCRdb re-analysed the multiplex PCR reads in MiXCR, keeping a single row per CDR3 protein. The table lists under 350,000 distinct CDR3 sequences, about a sixth of them singletons. At least ten counts were recorded for this clonotype. Its specificity is unknown. Clinical symptoms, serum thyroxine and TRAb, thyroid ultrasound and orbital computed tomography were used for the diagnoses. Sequencing was performed on blood. The TCR was taken from an older woman with Graves' ophthalmopathy.

CDR3 amino acids: CASSVGTNNEQFF. The CDR3 DNA reads as TGTGCCAGCAGCGTCGGGACGAACAATGAGCAGTTCTTC. The chain recombines TRBV11-2 with TRBJ2-1, with D perhaps being TRBD1 or TRBD2 (5 bases each). This CDR3 has 13 amino acids. V was cut by 5 bases and J by 5 bases, with 10 bases left in between. The germline V gene encodes CDR1 SGHAT and CDR2 FQNNGV.